One sample yielded the 11 T cell receptor beta chains listed below, sequenced in a study of low-dose radiotherapy and immunotherapy resistance in tumors. The time point here: before trial treatment. TRAV- and TRBV-specific primers primed first-strand cDNA, covering alpha and beta chains. TCR amplification ran 15 to 25 PCR cycles using constant-region and V-primer adapter primers. TCRdb passed the reads through MiXCR, listing each CDR3 protein once. The table shows about 82,000 distinct CDR3 sequences, with approximately 17% occurring only once. Sequenced here: PBMCs, sampled before treatment. Every receptor here comes from a male donor with prostate cancer.

The sample holds many counts of this clonotype. The gene calls are TRBV12-3 or TRBV12-4 and TRBJ1-1; D unresolved. This CDR3 has 14 residues. V lost 0 bases and J lost 4, with 9 bases in between. For the CDR3, the DNA is TGTGCCAGCAGTTTAGCCGCCGCGGGCACTGAAGCTTTCTTT. Protein: CASSLAAAGTEAFF.

This clonotype was recorded many times. This sequence joins TRBV20-1 and TRBJ1-2; 7 bases line up with TRBD1. The CDR3 loop spans 14 amino acids. The V gene end was trimmed by 6 bases and the J gene end by 3 bases; junction bases not matched to a gene: 10. From germline, CDR1 is DFQATT and CDR2 SNEGSKA (reference sequence). DNA for the CDR3: TGCAGTGCAGACACAGGGGCAGTGGACTATGGCTACACCTTC. It translates to CSADTGAVDYGYTF.

Of note for this clonotype: A far bigger clonotype differs at one base, so this is likely a read error. The chain uses TRBV5-3 and TRBJ1-2; D ambiguous. TRBV5-3 is an ORF for which the function is uncertain. The CDR3 loop spans 15 amino acids. V lost 10 bases to trimming and J lost 0 bases, with 19 bases between them. CDR3 bases: TGTGCCGGCAGCTTAGACACCAGAGCTAACTATGGCTACACCTTC. Its translation: CAGSLDTRANYGYTF.

This clonotype was counted at least ten times. V gene TRBV12-3 or TRBV12-4 combines with J gene TRBJ2-1, with 7 bases matching TRBD2. After removal of 6 bases from V and 2 bases from J, the junction contained 7 bases not matched to a gene. The CDR3 is made up of 15 amino acids. The CDR3 coding sequence is TGTGCCAGCAGCTCCAGCGGGAATACCTACAATGAGCAGTTCTTC. It is translated as CASSSSGNTYNEQFF.

Comment on this clonotype: This sequence is one base from a far larger clone and is likely a read error. The rearrangement links TRBV6-2 or TRBV6-3 to TRBJ2-1, with 8 bases lining up with TRBD2. Germline V gene sequence: CDR1 MNHEY, CDR2 SVGEGT. This CDR3 spans 13 amino acids. V was pared by 9 bases and J by 10 bases, with 11 bases of the junction left unmatched. DNA of the CDR3: TGTGCCAGTCGACCGGGACTAGGGTACGAGCAGTTCTTC. Amino acid sequence: CASRPGLGYEQFF.

This clonotype came up many times. The CDR3 sequence: CSALEFDNSPLHF. Here the CDR3 DNA reads TGCAGTGCTCTGGAATTTGATAATTCACCCCTCCACTTT. The genes are TRBV20-1 and TRBJ1-6; D ambiguous. The germline gives CDR1 DFQATT, CDR2 SNEGSKA (reference sequence). Trimming removed 5 bases from V and 5 bases from J, with 10 bases in between. The CDR3 runs to 13 residues.

This clonotype was recorded at least ten times. The chain carries TRBV5-8 and TRBJ2-3; perhaps TRBD2 as D (6 bases). This CDR3 has 14 amino acids. Trimming pared 4 bases from V and 1 base from J, leaving 10 bases between. CDR1 is SGHTS, CDR2 YDEGEE, per germline. Here the CDR3 reads CASSRSGGTDTQYF. As DNA, the CDR3 is TGTGCCAGCAGCCGATCGGGGGGCACAGATACGCAGTATTTT.

The table lists this clonotype with many counts. The chain links TRBV25-1 to TRBJ2-7; possibly TRBD1 or TRBD2 for D (5 bases each). The CDR3 consists of 14 residues. Per the germline V gene, CDR1 is MGHDK and CDR2 is SYGVNS. Trimming shortened V by 4 bases and J by 3 bases, and 13 bases separated the two germline ends. In DNA form, the CDR3 reads TGTGCCAGCAGTGGTGGGGGATCCGACTACGAGCAGTACTTC. It yields the protein CASSGGGSDYEQYF.

This clonotype was counted many times. The chain has TRBV28 and TRBJ2-7; TRBD1 agrees at 9 bases. This CDR3 region has 18 residues. CDR1 is MDHEN and CDR2 is SYDVKM in the germline V gene. V shed 4 bases and J 2 bases; nucleotides not matched to a gene: 15. DNA of the CDR3: TGTGCCAGCAGTTCCACGGGACGCCTGGGACAGGGAACCTACGAGCAGTACTTC. Residues: CASSSTGRLGQGTYEQYF.

This clonotype showed up many times. The chain recombines TRBV11-2 with TRBJ2-1; TRBD2 might be the D (5 bases). Germline lookup yields CDR1 SGHAT and CDR2 FQNNGV. Deletions cut 0 bases from V and 0 bases from J, with 15 bases between. The CDR3 loop spans 18 amino acids. The CDR3 spells CASSLDHSKRSSYNEQFF. The CDR3 coding sequence is TGTGCCAGCAGCTTAGATCATTCTAAGCGGAGCTCCTACAATGAGCAGTTCTTC.

This clonotype was counted ten times or more. The chain uses TRBV20-1 and TRBJ2-1, with 11 bases that match TRBD2. Germline V lookup: CDR1 DFQATT, CDR2 SNEGSKA (reference sequence). Germline trimming cut 7 bases from V and 9 bases from J; bases unmatched to any gene: 17. The CDR3 is 16 residues long. CDR3 protein: CSVQRVAGGPSSEQFF. CDR3 in DNA: TGCAGTGTTCAAAGAGTAGCGGGGGGGCCGAGCAGTGAGCAGTTCTTC.